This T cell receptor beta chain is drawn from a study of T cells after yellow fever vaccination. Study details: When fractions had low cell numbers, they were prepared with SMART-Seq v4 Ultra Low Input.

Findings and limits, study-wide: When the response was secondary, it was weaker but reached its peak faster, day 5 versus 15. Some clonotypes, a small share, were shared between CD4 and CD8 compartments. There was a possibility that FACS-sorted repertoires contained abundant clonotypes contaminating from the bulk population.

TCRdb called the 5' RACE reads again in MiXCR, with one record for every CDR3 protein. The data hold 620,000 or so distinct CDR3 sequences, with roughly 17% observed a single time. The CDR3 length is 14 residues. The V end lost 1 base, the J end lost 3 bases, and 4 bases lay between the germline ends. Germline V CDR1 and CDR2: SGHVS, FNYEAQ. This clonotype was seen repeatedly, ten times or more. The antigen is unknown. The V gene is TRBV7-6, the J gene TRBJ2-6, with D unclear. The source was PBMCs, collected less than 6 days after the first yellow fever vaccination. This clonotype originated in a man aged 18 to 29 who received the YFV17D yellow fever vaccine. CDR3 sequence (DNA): TGTGCCAGCAGCTTAGATGTTGGGGCCAACGTCCTGACTTTC. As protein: CASSLDVGANVLTF.